A single T cell receptor (beta chain) is shown here with its context. Antigen: not known. A J-beta primer mix and a sample-barcoded 5' primer were used in a second PCR of about 7 to 12 cycles. TCRdb used MiXCR to reprocess the 5' RACE reads, holding one entry per CDR3 protein. The table has some 1.4 million distinct CDR3 sequences, approximately 40% seen once. The data belong to a study of blood T cells in healthy people across ages. General study points: Naive T cell percentage by flow cytometry tracked strongly with beta diversity.

The V segment lost 0 bases and the J segment 0 bases; nucleotides outside the gene matches: 16. Per germline, CDR1 LGHNT and CDR2 FRNRAP. This CDR3 is built from 21 residues. This receptor was obtained from a woman in her late teens or twenties in good health. The rearrangement links TRBV12-5 to TRBJ2-3; 9 bases match TRBD2. Sequenced input: blood. Here the CDR3 DNA reads TGTGCTAGTGGTTTGGTACTATGGGGGGAGCGGGGGGTCCTTAGCACAGATACGCAGTATTTT. Protein product: CASGLVLWGERGVLSTDTQYF.